This TCR beta chain was observed in a study of PD-1 blockade in classical Hodgkin lymphoma. Broader study findings: By cycle point C4D1, TCR diversity had risen significantly in CD4+ cells (but not CD8+ cells). Reports indicated that newly diagnosed patients had lower baseline TCR diversity than healthy donors did. Complete responders entered with baseline diversity on par with newly diagnosed patients, the results showed.

About this clone: No antigen is known for it.

Using immunoSEQ multiplex PCR, the repertoire was profiled, and TCRdb retains in-frame clones only, with some absent. This sample has 39,000 or so clones; approximately 86% occur once, and the top ten carry 5.5%. The patients all showed relapse after autologous stem cell transplantation, while their brentuximab vedotin exposure varied. Germline assignment: CDR1 LNHNV and CDR2 YYDKDF (reference sequence). The CDR3 loop spans 15 amino acids. Losses at the gene ends were 1 base for V and 3 bases for J; bases not matched to a gene: 4. The V gene is TRBV15, the J gene TRBJ1-2, with 8 bases aligning to TRBD1. Here the sequenced sample was peripheral blood mononuclear cells (PBMCs), taken before the second cycle of nivolumab. The source of this sequence is a human donor with classical Hodgkin lymphoma. CDR3 sequence (DNA): TGTGCCACCAGCAGAGGGACAGGGTCAGACTATGGCTACACCTTC. Translated, it gives CATSRGTGSDYGYTF.